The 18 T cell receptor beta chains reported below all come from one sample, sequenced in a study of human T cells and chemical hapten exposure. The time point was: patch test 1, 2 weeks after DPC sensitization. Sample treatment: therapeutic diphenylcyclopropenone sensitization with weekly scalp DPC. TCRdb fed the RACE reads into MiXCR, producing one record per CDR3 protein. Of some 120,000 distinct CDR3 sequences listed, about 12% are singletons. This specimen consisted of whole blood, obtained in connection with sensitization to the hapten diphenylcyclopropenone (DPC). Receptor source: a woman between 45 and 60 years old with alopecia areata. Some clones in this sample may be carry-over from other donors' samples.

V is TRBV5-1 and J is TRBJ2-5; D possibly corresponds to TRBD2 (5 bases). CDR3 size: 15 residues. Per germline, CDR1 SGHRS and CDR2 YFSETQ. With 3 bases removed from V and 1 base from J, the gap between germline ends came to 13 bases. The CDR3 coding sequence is TGCGCCAGCAGCTCCGGACTCACCGTCCAAGAGACCCAGTACTTC. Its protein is CASSSGLTVQETQYF.

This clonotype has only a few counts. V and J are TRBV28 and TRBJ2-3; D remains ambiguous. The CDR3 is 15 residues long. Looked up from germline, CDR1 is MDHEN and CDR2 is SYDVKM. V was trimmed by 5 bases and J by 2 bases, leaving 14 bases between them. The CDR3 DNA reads TGTGCCAGCAGTCGGGCGGACCGCCTCACAGATACGCAGTATTTT. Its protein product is CASSRADRLTDTQYF.

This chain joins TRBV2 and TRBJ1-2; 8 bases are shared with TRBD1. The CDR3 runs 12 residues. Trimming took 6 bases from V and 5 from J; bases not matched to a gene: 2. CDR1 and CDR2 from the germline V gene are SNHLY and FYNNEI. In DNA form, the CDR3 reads TGTGCCAGCAGCCGACAGGGGTATGGCTACACCTTC. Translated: CASSRQGYGYTF.

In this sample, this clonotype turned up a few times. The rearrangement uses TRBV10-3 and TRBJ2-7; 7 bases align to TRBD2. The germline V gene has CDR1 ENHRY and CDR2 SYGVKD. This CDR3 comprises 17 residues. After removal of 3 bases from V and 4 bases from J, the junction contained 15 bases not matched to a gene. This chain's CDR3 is CAISENRVGLGDYEQYF. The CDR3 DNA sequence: TGTGCCATCAGTGAAAACCGAGTCGGACTAGGGGATTACGAGCAGTACTTC.

The CDR3, as DNA: TGTGCCAGCAGCCCGAGCGCAAATGAGCAGTTCTTC. Encoded protein: CASSPSANEQFF. The V call is TRBV3-1, the J call TRBJ2-1; D not resolved. CDR1 LGHDT and CDR2 YNNKEL come from the germline V gene (reference sequence). Trimming cost V 4 bases and J 7 bases, with 8 bases left between them. This CDR3 region has 12 residues.

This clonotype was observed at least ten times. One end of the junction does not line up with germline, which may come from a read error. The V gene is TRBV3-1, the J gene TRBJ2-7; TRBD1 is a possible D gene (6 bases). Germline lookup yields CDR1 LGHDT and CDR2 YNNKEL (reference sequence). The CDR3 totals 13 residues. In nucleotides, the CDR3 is TGTGCCAGCAGCCAAGATCGGAACAGGGCAAAGTCCTTC. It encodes CASSQDRNRAKSF.

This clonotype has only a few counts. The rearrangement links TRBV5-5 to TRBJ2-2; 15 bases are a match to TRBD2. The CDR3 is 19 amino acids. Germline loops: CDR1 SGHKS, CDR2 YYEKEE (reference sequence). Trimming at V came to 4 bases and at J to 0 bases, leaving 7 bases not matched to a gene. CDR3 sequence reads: CASSLPGLAGGSNTGELFF. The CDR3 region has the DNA TGTGCCAGCAGCCTCCCGGGACTAGCGGGGGGATCGAACACCGGGGAGCTGTTTTTT.

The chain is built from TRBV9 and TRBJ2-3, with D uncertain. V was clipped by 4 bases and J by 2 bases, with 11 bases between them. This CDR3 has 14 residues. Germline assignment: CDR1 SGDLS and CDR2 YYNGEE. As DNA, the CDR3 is TGTGCCAGCAGCCCCGCCCCGTCCACAGATACGCAGTATTTT. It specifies CASSPAPSTDTQYF.

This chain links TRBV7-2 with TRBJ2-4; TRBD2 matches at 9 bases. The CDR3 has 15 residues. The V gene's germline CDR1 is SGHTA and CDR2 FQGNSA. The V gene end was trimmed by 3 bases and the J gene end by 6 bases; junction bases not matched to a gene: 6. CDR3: CASSFRLAAGNIQYF. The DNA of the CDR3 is TGTGCCAGCAGCTTTCGACTAGCGGCGGGAAACATTCAGTACTTC.

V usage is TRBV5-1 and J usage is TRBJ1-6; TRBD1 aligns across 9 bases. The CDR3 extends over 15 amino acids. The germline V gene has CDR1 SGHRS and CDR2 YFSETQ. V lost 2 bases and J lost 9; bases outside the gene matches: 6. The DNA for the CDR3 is TGCGCCAGCAGCTTCTCAACAGGGGGCGGTTCACCCCTCCACTTT. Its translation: CASSFSTGGGSPLHF.

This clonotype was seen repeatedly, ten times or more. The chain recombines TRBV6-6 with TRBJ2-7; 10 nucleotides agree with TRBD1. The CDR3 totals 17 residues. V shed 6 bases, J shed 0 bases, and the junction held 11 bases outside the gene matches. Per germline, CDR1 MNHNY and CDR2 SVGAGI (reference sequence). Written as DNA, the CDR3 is TGTGCCAGCAGAGGAGAAATGGGACAGGGGACCTCCTACGAGCAGTACTTC. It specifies CASRGEMGQGTSYEQYF.

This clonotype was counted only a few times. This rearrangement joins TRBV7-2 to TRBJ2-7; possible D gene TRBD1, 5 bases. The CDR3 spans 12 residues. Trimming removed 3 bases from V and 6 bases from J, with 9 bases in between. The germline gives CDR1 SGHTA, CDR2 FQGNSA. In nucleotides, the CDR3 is TGTGCCAGCAGCTTTAATACAGGCGAGCAGTACTTC. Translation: CASSFNTGEQYF.

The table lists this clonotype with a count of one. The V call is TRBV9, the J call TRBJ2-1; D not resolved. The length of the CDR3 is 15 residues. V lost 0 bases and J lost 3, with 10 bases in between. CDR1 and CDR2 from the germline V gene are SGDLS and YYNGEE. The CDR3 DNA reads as TGTGCCAGCAGCGTAGGGACGTTGCGCTACAATGAGCAGTTCTTC. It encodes CASSVGTLRYNEQFF.

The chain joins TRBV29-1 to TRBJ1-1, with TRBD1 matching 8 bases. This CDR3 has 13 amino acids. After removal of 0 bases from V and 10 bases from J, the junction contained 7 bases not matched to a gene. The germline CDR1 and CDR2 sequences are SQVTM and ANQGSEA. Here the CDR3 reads CSVEDRLGQAAFF. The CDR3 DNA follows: TGCAGCGTTGAAGATCGATTGGGACAGGCAGCTTTCTTT.

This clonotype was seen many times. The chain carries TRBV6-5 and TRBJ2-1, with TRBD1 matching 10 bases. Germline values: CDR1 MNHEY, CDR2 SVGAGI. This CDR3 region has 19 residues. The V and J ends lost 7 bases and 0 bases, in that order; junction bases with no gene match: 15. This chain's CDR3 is CASKKDGDRGPSSYNEQFF. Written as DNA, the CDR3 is TGTGCCAGCAAAAAAGATGGGGACAGGGGCCCGAGCTCCTACAATGAGCAGTTCTTC.

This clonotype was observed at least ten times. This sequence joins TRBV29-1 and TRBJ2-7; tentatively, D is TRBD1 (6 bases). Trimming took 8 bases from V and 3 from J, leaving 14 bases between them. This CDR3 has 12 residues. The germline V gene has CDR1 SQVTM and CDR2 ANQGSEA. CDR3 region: CSIRDTYYEQYF. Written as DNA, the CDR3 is TGCAGCATTAGGGACACATACTACGAGCAGTACTTC.

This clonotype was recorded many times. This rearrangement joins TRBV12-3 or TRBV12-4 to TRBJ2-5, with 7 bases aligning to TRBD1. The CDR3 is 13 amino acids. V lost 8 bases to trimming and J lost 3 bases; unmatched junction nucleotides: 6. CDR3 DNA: TGTGCCAGCCACCCCGGGACAGAAGAGACCCAGTACTTC. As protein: CASHPGTEETQYF.

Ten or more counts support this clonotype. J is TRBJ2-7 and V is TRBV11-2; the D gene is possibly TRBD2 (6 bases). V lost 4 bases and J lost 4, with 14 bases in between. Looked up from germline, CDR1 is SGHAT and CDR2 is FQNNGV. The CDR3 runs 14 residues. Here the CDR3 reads CASSSLMGGYEQYF. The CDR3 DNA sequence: TGTGCCAGCAGCTCTCTAATGGGGGGATACGAGCAGTACTTC.